This T cell receptor (beta chain) emerged from a study of blood T cell repertoires in COVID-19. Study summary: Acute and convalescent COVID-19 specimens originated in the United States, Italy and Spain. From T cells, B-cell-depleted T cells, or PBMCs came the material, which was cDNA or gDNA.

As originally analysed: Estimated nucleated cell counts came from reference gene primer amplification. TCRdb keeps only in-frame clones here, not all; method: immunoSEQ multiplex PCR. The V and J calls and clone size were taken over from that table, and D and trimming were inferred from the DNA. This sample has over 300,000 clones, with 80% to 90% found just once. The V gene's germline CDR1 is LNHNV and CDR2 YYDKDF (reference sequence). The V end lost 0 bases, the J end lost 13 bases, and 7 bases lay between the germline ends. The CDR3 runs to 12 residues. This clonotype originated in a man aged 18 to 30 who had recovered from COVID-19. The J gene is TRBJ1-6, the V gene TRBV15; D gene ambiguous. The specimen was peripheral blood. CDR3 nucleotides: TGTGCCACCAGCAGAGATCCCGGTCCCCTCCACTTT. Protein: CATSRDPGPLHF.